This T cell receptor (beta chain) was observed in a study of technical replicates of blood from several donors. The method was immunoSEQ multiplex PCR; TCRdb's version includes in-frame clones alone and lacks a portion of them. The sample carries around 69,000 clones, approximately 87% recorded once. Germline V CDR1 and CDR2: DFQATT, SNEGSKA (reference sequence). There are 11 residues in the CDR3. V was pared by 3 bases and J by 4 bases, with 4 bases between. V gene TRBV20-1 combines with J gene TRBJ2-1; no clear D gene. The sequence was collected from a human donor in good health. Some clones in this sample may be carry-over from other donors' samples. What was sequenced was PBMCs. CDR3 loop: CSASVYNEQFF. CDR3 sequence (DNA): TGCAGTGCTAGCGTTTACAATGAGCAGTTCTTC.